Below are 12 T cell receptor beta chains sequenced from a single sample in a study of graft-versus-host responses after intestinal transplantation. Profiled with immunoSEQ multiplex PCR; TCRdb holds only in-frame clones, not every one. Of fewer than 45,000 clones in the sample, more than 85% are singletons; the top ten hold about 4.6%. Sequenced here: PBMCs, sampled 524 days after transplant. The receptors were gathered from a human patient who received an intestinal transplant, so some T cells may come from the graft donor.

The chain joins TRBV29-1 to TRBJ1-3, with D unclear. Germline CDR1 reads SQVTM; CDR2 reads ANQGSEA. This CDR3 is 12 amino acids long. V shed 4 bases and J shed 0 bases, with 4 bases lying between them. CDR3 amino acids: CSVGVSGNTIYF. The CDR3 DNA sequence: TGCAGCGTTGGAGTCTCTGGAAACACCATATATTTT.

CDR3 in DNA: TGTGCCAGCAGGAATAATTCACCCCTCCACTTT. Translating gives CASRNNSPLHF. The chain combines TRBV28 with TRBJ1-6, with no clear D. V gave up 6 bases and J gave up 5 bases, with 2 bases separating them. CDR3 size: 11 residues. Germline-derived CDR1 and CDR2 are MDHEN and SYDVKM.

This clone was counted only a few times. The chain links TRBV28 to TRBJ1-1, with D hard to call. The ends were cut back, 10 bases at V and 5 bases at J, with 17 bases in the middle. Germline V gene data show CDR1 as MDHEN and CDR2 as SYDVKM. The length of the CDR3 is 13 residues. Here the CDR3 DNA reads TGTGCCACCGCCGAGGGAGGAAAAACTGAAGCTTTCTTT. The encoded protein is CATAEGGKTEAFF.

The CDR3 is CASSFQTSGRDEQFF. In DNA form, the CDR3 reads TGTGCCAGCAGCTTTCAGACTAGCGGGAGGGATGAGCAGTTCTTC. The J gene is TRBJ2-1, the V gene TRBV5-4, with 14 positions matching TRBD2. Germline assignment: CDR1 SGHNT and CDR2 YYREEE (reference sequence). The V and J ends lost 2 bases and 8 bases, in that order; junction bases with no gene match: 3. The CDR3 loop spans 15 amino acids.

CDR3 sequence: CASSVNRESSYTDTQYF. Here the CDR3 DNA reads TGTGCCAGCAGCGTAAACAGGGAAAGTTCCTACACGGATACGCAGTATTTT. The V gene is TRBV9, the J gene TRBJ2-3; a possible D gene is TRBD1 (6 bases). Germline values: CDR1 SGDLS, CDR2 YYNGEE. The germline V and J ends were trimmed by 1 base and 6 bases, with 21 bases remaining between them. The CDR3 loop spans 17 amino acids. Full variable domain (missing parts from reference TRBV9 and TRBJ2-3): DSGVTQTPKHLITATGQRVTLRCSPRSGDLSVYWYQQSLDQGLQFLIQYYNGEERAKGNILERFSAQQFPDLHSELNLSSLELGDSALYFCASSVNRESSYTDTQYFGPGTRLTVL.

The chain employs TRBV27 and TRBJ2-5, with 7 bases aligning to TRBD1. After removal of 4 bases from V and 2 bases from J, the junction contained 7 bases not matched to a gene. The CDR3 loop spans 15 amino acids. CDR1 MNHEY and CDR2 SMNVEV come from the germline V gene (reference sequence). CDR3: CASSSLGDSQETQYF. DNA of the CDR3: TGTGCCAGCAGTTCGCTCGGGGACAGTCAAGAGACCCAGTACTTC.

The rearrangement links TRBV28 to TRBJ2-1, with 8 bases aligning to TRBD2. The CDR3 is 16 amino acids. CDR1 MDHEN and CDR2 SYDVKM come from the germline V gene. V shed 4 bases, J shed 8 bases, and the junction held 13 bases outside the gene matches. The CDR3 nucleotides read TGTGCCAGCAGTTCCCCAGGGCGGGAGGTGGGCGATGAGCAGTTCTTC. It translates to CASSSPGREVGDEQFF. The full variable domain, rest sourced from reference TRBV28 and TRBJ2-1, is DVKVTQSSRYLVKRTGEKVFLECVQDMDHENMFWYRQDPGLGLRLIYFSYDVKMKEKGDIPEGYSVSREKKERFSLILESASTNQTSMYLCASSSPGREVGDEQFFGPGTRLTVL.

The chain couples TRBV12-5 to TRBJ2-1; 7 bases map to TRBD1. Unmatched junction bases numbered 7, after V lost 5 bases and J lost 0 bases. Per germline, CDR1 LGHNT and CDR2 FRNRAP. There are 16 residues in the CDR3. CDR3 sequence reads: CASGKGTASSYNEQFF. The CDR3 region has the DNA TGTGCTAGTGGTAAAGGGACAGCGAGCTCCTACAATGAGCAGTTCTTC.

This sequence joins TRBV4-1 and TRBJ2-1, with TRBD1 identical over 8 bases. J lost 0 bases, V lost 4 bases, and 5 bases had no gene match. The CDR3 covers 16 residues. The germline CDR1 and CDR2 sequences are MGHRA and YSYEKL. The CDR3 DNA sequence: TGCGCCAGCAGCCCCGAGACAGGGGTCTCCTACAATGAGCAGTTCTTC. This translates into CASSPETGVSYNEQFF.

Remarks on this clone: Germline and junction disagree at one end, which may indicate a read error. V usage is TRBV7-2 and J usage is TRBJ2-3; possibly TRBD2 for D (5 bases). This CDR3 is built from 11 residues. From germline, CDR1 is SGHTA and CDR2 FQGNSA. In DNA, the CDR3 is TGTGCCAGCAGCTTGTTCTACCGAGCGGTTTTT. Amino acid sequence: CASSLFYRAVF.

This clone was recorded once. This chain connects TRBV7-2 to TRBJ1-5, with D unresolved. The germline V gene encodes CDR1 SGHTA and CDR2 FQGNSA. V shed 8 bases and J shed 0 bases, with 11 bases lying between them. The CDR3 runs 14 residues. CDR3 amino acids: CASGPGYSNQPQHF. The CDR3 nucleotides are TGTGCCAGCGGACCGGGGTATAGCAATCAGCCCCAGCATTTT.

This sequence joins TRBV4-2 and TRBJ2-7; a possible D gene is TRBD2 (5 bases). This CDR3 spans 13 amino acids. CDR1 and CDR2 (germline): LGHNA, YNFKEQ. Trimming shortened V by 4 bases and J by 3 bases, and 10 bases separated the two germline ends. DNA of the CDR3: TGTGCCAGCAGCCTACGGACTGACTACGAGCAGTACTTC. Translation: CASSLRTDYEQYF.